One and the same sample provided the 26 T cell receptor beta chains below, sequenced in a study of T-cell memory formation after mild COVID-19. TCRdb redid the calling of the 5' RACE reads with MiXCR, one entry per CDR3 protein. The sample carries about 110,000 distinct CDR3 sequences, approximately 15% recorded once. The specimen was PBMCs or a T cell subset sorted from them (not recorded which). Every receptor here comes from an adult woman who had mild COVID-19 (a few samples of this study predate the infection). Cell type and time point are not known.

This chain connects TRBV29-1 to TRBJ2-7, with TRBD2 matching 12 bases. The CDR3 sequence is 18 residues long. Looked up from germline, CDR1 is SQVTM and CDR2 is ANQGSEA. Unmatched junction bases numbered 13, after V lost 2 bases and J lost 2 bases. CDR3 loop: CSVEIWTSGEWDAYEQYF. The CDR3 DNA follows: TGCAGCGTTGAAATCTGGACTAGCGGGGAGTGGGATGCCTACGAGCAGTACTTC.

The V and J genes are TRBV2 and TRBJ2-7; tentative D call: TRBD2 (6 bases). CDR3 size: 14 residues. The V and J ends lost 5 bases and 12 bases respectively, with 23 bases between them. CDR1 SNHLY and CDR2 FYNNEI come from the germline V gene. In nucleotides, the CDR3 is TGTGCCAGCAGTTCCGACACAAGGAGGGCCCATCTGTACTTC. Translation gives CASSSDTRRAHLYF.

The V gene is TRBV7-8, the J gene TRBJ2-5; TRBD1 or TRBD2 may be the D gene (5 bases each). CDR3 length equals 15 residues. Per germline, CDR1 SGHVS and CDR2 FQNEAQ. Trimming left V 1 base short and J 4 bases short, with 13 bases between. Here the CDR3 reads CASSLVRDARETQYF. The DNA for the CDR3 is TGTGCCAGCAGCTTAGTAAGGGACGCAAGAGAGACCCAGTACTTC.

V usage is TRBV2 and J usage is TRBJ2-1; D remains ambiguous. CDR3 size: 8 residues. Germline V gene sequence: CDR1 SNHLY, CDR2 FYNNEI. The CDR3 DNA reads TGTGCAGGCGATGAGCAGTTCTTC. Its protein is CAGDEQFF.

The chain uses TRBV18 and TRBJ2-1; the D gene is possibly TRBD2 (5 bases). The CDR3 is made up of 15 amino acids. The V gene lost 0 bases and the J gene lost 10 bases, with 16 bases spanning the gap. Germline loops: CDR1 KGHSH, CDR2 LQKENI. CDR3 region: CASSPPVGGAGEQFF. The DNA of the CDR3 is TGTGCCAGCTCACCACCGGTAGGAGGTGCCGGGGAGCAGTTCTTC.

V gene TRBV12-3 or TRBV12-4 combines with J gene TRBJ1-1, with D possibly being TRBD1 (5 bases). V lost 2 bases and J 3 bases, leaving 13 bases between the germline ends. The CDR3 sequence is 15 residues long. CDR3 in DNA: TGTGCCAGCAGTTTATTCGGGGACGGGGACACTGAAGCTTTCTTT. Translated: CASSLFGDGDTEAFF.

This chain uses TRBV5-6 with TRBJ2-1; D gene ambiguous. The germline gives CDR1 SGHDT, CDR2 YYEEEE. V lost 0 bases to trimming and J lost 6 bases, with 7 bases between them. The CDR3 is 13 amino acids. CDR3 nucleotide sequence: TGTGCCAGCAGCTTGGCCCGTGGCAATGAGCAGTTCTTC. Its protein product is CASSLARGNEQFF.

The rearrangement links TRBV30 to TRBJ2-1; 15 nucleotides line up with TRBD2. Losses at the gene ends were 3 bases for V and 2 bases for J; bases not matched to a gene: 8. Germline V gene sequence: CDR1 GTSNPN, CDR2 SVGIG (reference sequence). The length of the CDR3 is 18 residues. The CDR3 DNA sequence: TGTGCCTGGAGGTTAGGACTAGCGGGAGGGCCTACCTACAATGAGCAGTTCTTC. This gives the protein CAWRLGLAGGPTYNEQFF.

This clonotype has a handful of counts. V and J are TRBV12-3 or TRBV12-4 and TRBJ2-1; 9 bases match TRBD1. The ends lost 7 bases at V and 10 bases at J; junction bases unmatched: 8. The CDR3 totals 13 residues. This CDR3 reads CASNKRTGDEQFF. Written as DNA, the CDR3 is TGTGCCAGCAATAAACGGACAGGGGACGAGCAGTTCTTC.

The V call is TRBV7-6, the J call TRBJ2-1; 10 nucleotides line up with TRBD2. Per the germline V gene, CDR1 is SGHVS and CDR2 is FNYEAQ. V was clipped by 5 bases and J by 4 bases; unmatched bases: 5. The CDR3 runs to 15 residues. This CDR3 is CASSPASGGYNEQFF. The CDR3 DNA sequence: TGTGCCAGCAGCCCCGCTAGCGGGGGATACAATGAGCAGTTCTTC.

A few counts support this clonotype. The chain has TRBV10-3 and TRBJ1-1, with 10 bases that match TRBD1. CDR1 and CDR2 (germline): ENHRY, SYGVKD. Unmatched junction bases numbered 4, after V lost 2 bases and J lost 4 bases. This CDR3 is built from 15 residues. DNA of the CDR3: TGTGCCATCAGTGAGCCTGGACAGGGGGGCACTGAAGCTTTCTTT. Its protein product is CAISEPGQGGTEAFF.

This clonotype has only one observation. The rearrangement joins TRBV19 to TRBJ2-3, with D possibly being TRBD1 or TRBD2 (5 bases each). V was cut by 1 base and J by 4 bases, with 12 bases left in between. Germline CDR1 and CDR2: LNHDA and SQIVND (reference sequence). There are 15 residues in the CDR3. CDR3 amino acids: CASSIGLTGPDTQYF. The CDR3, as DNA: TGTGCCAGTAGTATAGGTTTGACGGGGCCAGATACGCAGTATTTT.

This clonotype was counted many times. The genes are TRBV5-1 and TRBJ2-1; tentatively, D is TRBD1 (5 bases). This CDR3 spans 13 amino acids. The germline CDR1 and CDR2 sequences are SGHRS and YFSETQ. Trimming cost V 0 bases and J 7 bases, with 8 bases left between them. The DNA for the CDR3 is TGCGCCAGCAGCTTGGATCAGGGAAATGAGCAGTTCTTC. This gives the protein CASSLDQGNEQFF.

This chain connects TRBV5-1 to TRBJ1-1; no firm D call. V lost 2 bases and J 3 bases, leaving 17 bases between the germline ends. Germline V CDR1 and CDR2: SGHRS, YFSETQ. The CDR3 sequence is 16 residues long. The CDR3 protein is CASSFNVVREHTEAFF. CDR3 nucleotide sequence: TGCGCCAGCAGCTTCAACGTGGTCCGGGAGCACACTGAAGCTTTCTTT.

This clonotype has a handful of counts. For the CDR3, the DNA is TGTGCCAGCAGCTGTACACTGTGTAGTGGTGTCTATAATGAAAAACTGTTTTTT. The encoded protein is CASSCTLCSGVYNEKLFF. The chain combines TRBV5-6 with TRBJ1-4, with D hard to call. The CDR3 is 18 residues long. V lost 3 bases and J lost 4, with 22 bases in between. The V gene's germline CDR1 is SGHDT and CDR2 YYEEEE.

The chain links TRBV5-1 to TRBJ1-3, with D maybe TRBD1 (5 bases). CDR1 SGHRS and CDR2 YFSETQ come from the germline V gene. This CDR3 contains 15 residues. V lost 0 bases, J lost 2 bases, and 9 bases lay in between. The CDR3 loop is CASSLGSGAGNTIYF. Written as DNA, the CDR3 is TGCGCCAGCAGCTTGGGTTCGGGGGCTGGAAACACCATATATTTT.

This clonotype was seen only a few times. The chain combines TRBV2 with TRBJ1-1; 9 nucleotides match TRBD1. CDR3 length equals 13 residues. CDR1 is SNHLY and CDR2 is FYNNEI in the germline V gene. Trimming removed 9 bases from V and 1 base from J; junction bases left unmatched: 3. DNA of the CDR3: TGTGCCAGTAGACAGGGGGGGAACACTGAAGCTTTCTTT. Its translation: CASRQGGNTEAFF.

The V call is TRBV6-1, the J call TRBJ2-7; 9 bases agree with TRBD2. Unmatched junction bases numbered 7, after V lost 4 bases and J lost 3 bases. This CDR3 spans 15 amino acids. CDR1 and CDR2 (germline): MNHNS, SASEGT. The CDR3 nucleotides are TGTGCCAGCAGTGTAGCGGGGGAGGCCTACTACGAGCAGTACTTC. Protein: CASSVAGEAYYEQYF.

The J gene is TRBJ2-7, the V gene TRBV9, with a tentative D call TRBD1 (7 bases). The V and J ends lost 0 bases and 3 bases respectively, with 13 bases between them. This CDR3 is built from 15 residues. Germline values: CDR1 SGDLS, CDR2 YYNGEE. In DNA form, the CDR3 reads TGTGCCAGCAGCGTAGGGAGGGGGCGCGACTACGAGCAGTACTTC. Its translation is CASSVGRGRDYEQYF.

There are a few counts of this clonotype. The J gene is TRBJ1-2, the V gene TRBV3-1, with D perhaps matching TRBD1 (6 bases). Trimming shortened V by 6 bases and J by 8 bases, and 25 bases separated the two germline ends. Germline assignment: CDR1 LGHDT and CDR2 YNNKEL (reference sequence). The CDR3 is 16 amino acids. The CDR3 coding sequence is TGTGCCAGCAGTCCCTACCATACAGGGCCGGGTAGGGGCTACACCTTC. Residues: CASSPYHTGPGRGYTF.

V gene TRBV15 combines with J gene TRBJ1-6; D unresolved. Per the germline V gene, CDR1 is LNHNV and CDR2 is YYDKDF (reference sequence). V was shortened by 0 bases and J by 8 bases, with 11 bases between the two germline ends. The CDR3 is made up of 15 amino acids. The CDR3 sequence is CATSRDVSGDSPLHF. CDR3 nucleotides: TGTGCCACCAGCAGAGACGTCAGCGGGGATTCACCCCTCCACTTT.

The V call is TRBV4-1, the J call TRBJ2-1; D possibly corresponds to TRBD2 (6 bases). This CDR3 region has 17 residues. V was trimmed by 0 bases and J by 6 bases, leaving 18 bases between them. CDR1 MGHRA and CDR2 YSYEKL come from the germline V gene. This chain's CDR3 is CASSQEFRLVGTNEQFF. The CDR3 coding sequence is TGCGCCAGCAGCCAAGAATTTCGACTAGTGGGGACCAATGAGCAGTTCTTC.

The V gene is TRBV19, the J gene TRBJ2-1, with a tentative D call TRBD2 (5 bases). Trimming shortened V by 6 bases and J by 8 bases, and 23 bases separated the two germline ends. CDR1 and CDR2 from the germline V gene are LNHDA and SQIVND (reference sequence). This CDR3 has 16 amino acids. The CDR3 bases are TGTGCCAGTAGCCCCGCATTGAGAGGGAATCAGGATGAGCAGTTCTTC. This sequence encodes CASSPALRGNQDEQFF. The whole variable domain, remainder taken from reference TRBV19 and TRBJ2-1, is DGGITQSPKYLFRKEGQNVTLSCEQNLNHDAMYWYRQDPGQGLRLIYYSQIVNDFQKGDIAEGYSVSREKKESFPLTVTSAQKNPTAFYLCASSPALRGNQDEQFFGPGTRLTVL.

The chain joins TRBV12-3 or TRBV12-4 to TRBJ1-1; possibly TRBD1 for D (6 bases). The length of the CDR3 is 14 residues. Trimming removed 6 bases at V and 3 bases at J, with 14 bases between. The CDR3 region is CASSQQGSDTEAFF. The CDR3 nucleotides read TGTGCCAGCAGCCAACAGGGTAGTGACACTGAAGCTTTCTTT.

The V and J genes are TRBV12-3 or TRBV12-4 and TRBJ2-3; D unresolved. The germline V and J ends were trimmed by 1 base and 1 base, with 9 bases remaining between them. CDR3 size: 15 residues. The CDR3 DNA reads TGTGCCAGCAGTTTAGAGGTACTACGCACAGATACGCAGTATTTT. It is translated as CASSLEVLRTDTQYF.

This clonotype turned up a few times. The rearrangement links TRBV12-3 or TRBV12-4 to TRBJ2-3, with D hard to call. The CDR3 extends over 11 amino acids. The V and J ends lost 3 bases and 7 bases respectively, with 5 bases between them. The CDR3 reads CASSLGNTQYF. CDR3 DNA sequence: TGTGCCAGCAGTTTGGGTAATACGCAGTATTTT.